This T cell receptor beta chain originates from a study of cytomegalovirus exposure and HLA in healthy donors. V gave up 4 bases and J gave up 5 bases; unmatched junction bases: 6. Germline V CDR1 and CDR2: SQVTM, ANQGSEA. The CDR3 length is 13 residues. General study points: What a later analysis showed was that several of the most significant clusters appeared linked to common viral pathogens. Analysis performed later showed TCR beta chains linked to HLA being more clonally expanded than equally common others. Published work reported that the classifier diagnosed cytomegalovirus status with high specificity and sensitivity. TCR beta chains numbering under 200 were designated cytomegalovirus-associated.

About this clone itself: What it binds is unknown.

The PCR contained 60 Vbeta and 13 Jbeta primers. The repertoire was sequenced with immunoSEQ multiplex PCR; TCRdb's copy has only in-frame clones and lacks some. Of 100,000 to 150,000 clones listed, around four fifths were seen once; the top ten hold roughly 1.5%. The TCR was taken from a female donor in good health and CMV-seronegative. Sequencing was carried out using PBMCs. The chain is built from TRBV29-1 and TRBJ1-2; 8 positions match TRBD1. CDR3: CSVARTGMYGYTF. The CDR3 DNA follows: TGCAGCGTTGCTCGGACAGGGATGTATGGCTACACCTTC.